This T cell receptor (beta chain) was retrieved from a study of blood T cell repertoires in COVID-19. Study in general: The analysed material was cDNA or gDNA that came from T cells, B-cell-depleted T cells, or PBMCs.

Participants were aged roughly 18 to 90 years, lived in 20 to 25 US areas, and enrolled virtually. This CDR3 region has 13 residues. Germline CDR1 and CDR2: SGDLS and YYNGEE. Trimming removed 4 bases at V and 6 bases at J, with 11 bases between. The authors' processing: Reference gene primers were amplified, and this amplification served to estimate nucleated cell counts. Here immunoSEQ multiplex PCR was the method, and the copy in TCRdb shows in-frame clones only, minus some. Clone size and the V and J calls come from that table; the DNA yielded D and trimming. The data contain approximately 300,000 clones, roughly nine tenths of them singletons. This clone was observed a single time.

This TCR was sampled from a man aged 55 to 70 who had recovered from COVID-19. J is TRBJ2-1 and V is TRBV9; the D gene is possibly TRBD2 (7 bases). The sample was PBMCs or T cells enriched from blood (not recorded which). This chain's CDR3 is CASSTGTTNEQFF. The CDR3 DNA reads TGTGCCAGCAGCACAGGGACTACCAATGAGCAGTTCTTC.